This T cell receptor (beta chain) derives from a study of shared clonotypes between healthy human individuals. Notes on the study in general: Several donors held approximately 5% of naive CD4 clonotypes in common. Clonotype sharing among the donors was expected to vary with sequencing depth.

The CDR3 contains 17 residues. CDR1 and CDR2 (germline): MDHEN, SYDVKM. V lost 5 bases and J lost 7, with 24 bases in between. Donors were healthy HIV-negative adults without recent acute infections or vaccinations. Deep-level assay runs were performed. The assay was immunoSEQ multiplex PCR, and TCRdb's table has in-frame clones only and misses some. The sample lists 2.3 million or so clones, approximately 95% occurring once. Notes on this clone: Antigen unknown.

V and J are TRBV28 and TRBJ1-5; possibly TRBD1 for D (5 bases). The receptor's source is a man between 18 and 29 years old in good health. Some clones in this sample may be carry-over from other donors' samples. Sequencing was done on a sample of naive CD4+ T cells from PBMCs. The subset is: CD45RA+ positively selected. This CDR3 is CASSPPLARGWGQPQHF. DNA of the CDR3: TGTGCCAGCAGTCCGCCCCTCGCCCGGGGGTGGGGACAGCCCCAGCATTTT.